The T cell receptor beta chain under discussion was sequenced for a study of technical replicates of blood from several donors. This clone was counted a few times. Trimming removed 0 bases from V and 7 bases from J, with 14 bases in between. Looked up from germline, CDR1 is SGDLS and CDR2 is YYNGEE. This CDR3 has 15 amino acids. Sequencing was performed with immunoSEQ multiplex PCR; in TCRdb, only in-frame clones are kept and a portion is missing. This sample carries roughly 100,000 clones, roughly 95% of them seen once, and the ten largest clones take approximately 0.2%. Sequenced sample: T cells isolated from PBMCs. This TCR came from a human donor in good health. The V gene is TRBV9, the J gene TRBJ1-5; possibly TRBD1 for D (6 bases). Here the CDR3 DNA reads TGTGCCAGCAGCGTAGCTGGGAGGGGGGACCAGCCCCAGCATTTT. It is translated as CASSVAGRGDQPQHF.